This TCR beta chain derives from a study of CD8 T cells in Susac syndrome. Study overall: Within the group of sequenced Susac syndrome patients, more than 5 had active disease and eight were in remission.

When the RNA was reverse transcribed, random hexamers were used with an input of about 0.5 to 1 ug. Amplification of TCR beta CDR3 was carried out by immunoSEQ multiplex PCR, which covered 54 Vbeta and 13 Jbeta segments. In TCRdb, the immunoSEQ multiplex PCR reads were re-called with MiXCR into one record per CDR3 protein. This table holds under 200,000 distinct CDR3 sequences, around 95% found once. This clonotype was seen just once. The patients with Susac syndrome were individuals who fulfilled the recently defined diagnostic criteria for disease that was either definite or probable. This CDR3 region has 13 residues. V shed 4 bases and J shed 4 bases, with 13 bases lying between them. Germline lookup yields CDR1 DFQATT and CDR2 SNEGSKA (reference sequence).

The clonotype comes from a human donor with Susac syndrome. The chain couples TRBV20-1 to TRBJ1-1, with D possibly being TRBD1 (5 bases). Sequenced: CD4+ T cells from PBMCs. The DNA of the CDR3 is TGCAGTGCTACCCTCAGGGCCGGCACTGAAGCTTTCTTT. It codes for CSATLRAGTEAFF.